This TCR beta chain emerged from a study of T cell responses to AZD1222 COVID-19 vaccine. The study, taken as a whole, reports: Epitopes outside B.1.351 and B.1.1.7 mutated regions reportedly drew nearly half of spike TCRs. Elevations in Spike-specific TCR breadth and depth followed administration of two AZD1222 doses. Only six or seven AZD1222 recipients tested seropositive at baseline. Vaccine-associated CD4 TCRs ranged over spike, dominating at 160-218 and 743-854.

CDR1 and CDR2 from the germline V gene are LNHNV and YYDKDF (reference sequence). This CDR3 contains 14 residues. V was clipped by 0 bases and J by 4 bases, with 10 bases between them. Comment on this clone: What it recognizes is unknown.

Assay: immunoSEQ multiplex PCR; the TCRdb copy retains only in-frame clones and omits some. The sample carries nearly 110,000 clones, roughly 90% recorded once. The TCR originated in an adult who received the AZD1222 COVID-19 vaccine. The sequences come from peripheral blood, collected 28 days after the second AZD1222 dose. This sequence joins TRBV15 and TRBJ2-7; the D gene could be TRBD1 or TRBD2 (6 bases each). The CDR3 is CATSRDRGEYEQYF. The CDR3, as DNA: TGTGCCACCAGCAGAGATAGGGGGGAATACGAGCAGTACTTC.